Listed here is a single T cell receptor beta chain. The source of the sample is a study of OX40 agonist ivuxolimab in advanced cancers. Per germline, CDR1 LNHDA and CDR2 SQIVND (reference sequence). This CDR3 spans 14 amino acids. Trimming shortened V by 3 bases and J by 4 bases, and 9 bases separated the two germline ends. Measured with immunoSEQ multiplex PCR; TCRdb has only the in-frame clones, and not every one. The top ten clones hold 15% to 20% of a sample with some 41,000 clones, 70% to 90% of them seen once. The clonotype was recovered from an adult with an advanced solid tumor such as melanoma, head and neck, liver or kidney cancer. The material sequenced was CD4+ or CD8+ T cells sorted from blood, taken in a trial of the OX40 agonist ivuxolimab. V and J are TRBV19 and TRBJ2-2; D unresolved. CDR3 region: CASSILSSTGELFF. The CDR3 region has the DNA TGTGCCAGTAGTATCCTATCAAGCACCGGGGAGCTGTTTTTT. Full variable domain (rest looked up from reference TRBV19 and TRBJ2-2): DGGITQSPKYLFRKEGQNVTLSCEQNLNHDAMYWYRQDPGQGLRLIYYSQIVNDFQKGDIAEGYSVSREKKESFPLTVTSAQKNPTAFYLCASSILSSTGELFFGEGSRLTVL.